This TCR beta chain was identified during a study of blood T cells in healthy people across ages. Germline-derived CDR1 and CDR2 are MNHEY and SMNVEV (reference sequence). The CDR3 loop spans 19 amino acids. V lost 6 bases and J lost 0, with 26 bases in between. Primers used in a second PCR of about 7 to 12 cycles were a sample-barcoded 5' primer and a J-beta primer mix. Paired-end reads containing CDR3 totaled no fewer than 2.5 million for each sample. TCRdb ran MiXCR on the 5' RACE reads and lists one entry per CDR3 protein. The sample carries 800,000 to 1,000,000 distinct CDR3 sequences, roughly 52% recorded once. Notes on the study in general: Age advanced and TCR beta diversity per million T cells fell, roughly linearly. Long-lived donors had more naive CD4+ cells and higher diversity than aged donors.

This clonotype has only a few counts. Its antigen is unknown. The sample was blood. This TCR came from a man aged 30 to 45 in good health. This rearrangement joins TRBV27 to TRBJ2-5; D possibly corresponds to TRBD2 (5 bases). The CDR3 DNA follows: TGTGCCAGCAGCGAAACCTTCCGGCAGGACTCTTGGTACCAAGAGACCCAGTACTTC. Amino acid sequence: CASSETFRQDSWYQETQYF.